The following is a T cell receptor beta chain sequence with its context. No antigen is known for it. Expressed TCRB transcripts were sequenced after all isolated RNA was converted to cDNA. Here immunoSEQ multiplex PCR was the method, and the copy in TCRdb shows in-frame clones only, minus some. The table has about 650,000 clones, around 12% seen once. The data were obtained in a study of beta chain features in type 1 diabetes. In the study overall: Examination covered around 98 million sorted cells spanning all samples. Study conclusions and caveats: Researchers caution that PCR might favor shorter templates, equally among patients and controls. Among all four CD4+ subsets, Type 1 diabetes patients had TCRB CDR3s that were moderately but significantly shorter. The naive, central memory and Treg TCRB repertoires showed an apparent similarity that was greater among patients than among healthy donors.

Per germline, CDR1 SGHNT and CDR2 YYREEE (reference sequence). The CDR3 has 15 amino acids. V lost 6 bases and J 9 bases, leaving 24 bases between the germline ends. V usage is TRBV5-4 and J usage is TRBJ1-2; D gene unclear. The sequencing sample was made of naive CD4+ T cells from blood. The receptor was derived from a man younger than 40 with type 1 diabetes. CDR3 DNA sequence: TGTGCCAGCACCCGGCGGAAAGACTCTCTTCTCCGCTACACCTTC. Protein: CASTRRKDSLLRYTF.